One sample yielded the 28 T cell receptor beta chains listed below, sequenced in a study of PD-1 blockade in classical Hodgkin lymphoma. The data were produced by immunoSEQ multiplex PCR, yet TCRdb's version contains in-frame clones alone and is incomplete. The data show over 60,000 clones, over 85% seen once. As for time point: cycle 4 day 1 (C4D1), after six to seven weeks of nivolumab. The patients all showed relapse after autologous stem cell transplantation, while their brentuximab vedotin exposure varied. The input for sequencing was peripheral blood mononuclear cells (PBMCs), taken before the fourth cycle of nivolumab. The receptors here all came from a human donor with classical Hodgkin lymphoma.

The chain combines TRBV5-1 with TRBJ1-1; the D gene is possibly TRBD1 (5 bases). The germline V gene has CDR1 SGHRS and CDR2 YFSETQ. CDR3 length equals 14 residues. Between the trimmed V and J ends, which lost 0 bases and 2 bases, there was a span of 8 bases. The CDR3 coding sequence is TGCGCCAGCAGCTTGGTAGGGACCAACACTGAAGCTTTCTTT. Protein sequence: CASSLVGTNTEAFF.

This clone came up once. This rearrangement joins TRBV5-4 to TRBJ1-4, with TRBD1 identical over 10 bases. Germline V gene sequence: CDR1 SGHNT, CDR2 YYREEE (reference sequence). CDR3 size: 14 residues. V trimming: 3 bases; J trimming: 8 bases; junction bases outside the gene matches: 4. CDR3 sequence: CASSSTGGGEKLFF. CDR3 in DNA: TGTGCCAGCAGCTCGACAGGGGGCGGCGAAAAACTGTTTTTT.

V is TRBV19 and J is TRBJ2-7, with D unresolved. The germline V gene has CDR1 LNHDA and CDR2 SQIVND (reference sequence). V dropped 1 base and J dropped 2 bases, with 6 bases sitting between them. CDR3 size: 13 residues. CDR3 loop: CASSIGQAYEQYF. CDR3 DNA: TGTGCCAGTAGTATAGGACAAGCCTACGAGCAGTACTTC.

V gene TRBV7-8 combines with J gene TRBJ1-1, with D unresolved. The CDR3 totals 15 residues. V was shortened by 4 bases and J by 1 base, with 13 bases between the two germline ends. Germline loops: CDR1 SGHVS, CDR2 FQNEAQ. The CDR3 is CASSSLAATNTEAFF. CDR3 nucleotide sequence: TGTGCCAGCAGCTCCCTAGCGGCAACGAACACTGAAGCTTTCTTT.

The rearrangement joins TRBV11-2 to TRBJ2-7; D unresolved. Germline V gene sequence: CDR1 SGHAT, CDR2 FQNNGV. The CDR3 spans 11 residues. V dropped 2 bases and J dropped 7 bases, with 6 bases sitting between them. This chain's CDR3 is CASSLHGEQYF. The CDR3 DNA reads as TGTGCCAGCAGCTTACATGGGGAGCAGTACTTC.

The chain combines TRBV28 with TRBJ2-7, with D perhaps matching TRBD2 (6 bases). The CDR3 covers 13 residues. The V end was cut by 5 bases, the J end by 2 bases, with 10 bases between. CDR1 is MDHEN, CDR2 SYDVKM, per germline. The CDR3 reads CASSGGLAYEQYF. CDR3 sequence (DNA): TGTGCCAGCAGTGGGGGGTTAGCCTACGAGCAGTACTTC.

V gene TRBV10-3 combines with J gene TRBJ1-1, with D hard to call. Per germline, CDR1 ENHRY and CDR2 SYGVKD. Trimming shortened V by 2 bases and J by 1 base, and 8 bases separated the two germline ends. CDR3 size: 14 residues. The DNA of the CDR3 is TGTGCCATCAGTGAGAGGGCGGAGAACACTGAAGCTTTCTTT. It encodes CAISERAENTEAFF.

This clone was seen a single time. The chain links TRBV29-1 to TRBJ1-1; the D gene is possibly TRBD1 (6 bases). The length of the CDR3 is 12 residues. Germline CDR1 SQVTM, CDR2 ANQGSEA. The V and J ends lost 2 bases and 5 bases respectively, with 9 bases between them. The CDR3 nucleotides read TGCAGCGTTGAATTACAGGGTACTGAAGCTTTCTTT. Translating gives CSVELQGTEAFF. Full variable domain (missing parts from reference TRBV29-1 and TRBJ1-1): SAVISQKPSRDICQRGTSLTIQCQVDSQVTMMFWYRQQPGQSLTLIATANQGSEATYESGFVIDKFPISRPNLTFSTLTVSNMSPEDSSIYLCSVELQGTEAFFGQGTRLTVV.

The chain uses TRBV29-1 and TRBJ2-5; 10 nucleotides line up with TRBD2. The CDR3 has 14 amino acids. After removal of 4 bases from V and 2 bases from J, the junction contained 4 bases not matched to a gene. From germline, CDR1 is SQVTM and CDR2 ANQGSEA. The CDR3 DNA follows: TGCAGCGTTGGGCTAGCGGGGGTACAAGAGACCCAGTACTTC. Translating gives CSVGLAGVQETQYF.

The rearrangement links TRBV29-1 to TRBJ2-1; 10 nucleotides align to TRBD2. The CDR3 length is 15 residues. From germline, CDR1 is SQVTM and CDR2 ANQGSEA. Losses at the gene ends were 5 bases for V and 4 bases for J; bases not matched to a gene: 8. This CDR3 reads CSVRILAGVYNEQFF. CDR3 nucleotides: TGCAGCGTTAGGATCCTAGCGGGGGTTTACAATGAGCAGTTCTTC.

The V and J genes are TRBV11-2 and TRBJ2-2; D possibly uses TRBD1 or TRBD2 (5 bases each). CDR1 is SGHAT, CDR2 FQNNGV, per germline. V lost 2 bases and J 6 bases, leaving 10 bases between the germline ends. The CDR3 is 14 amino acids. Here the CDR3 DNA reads TGTGCCAGCAGCTTATTTGGGGGTCCCGGGGAGCTGTTTTTT. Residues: CASSLFGGPGELFF.

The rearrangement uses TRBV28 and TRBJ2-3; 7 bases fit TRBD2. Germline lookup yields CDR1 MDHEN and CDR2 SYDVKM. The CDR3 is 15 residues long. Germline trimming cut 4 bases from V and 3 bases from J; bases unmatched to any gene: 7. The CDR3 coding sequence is TGTGCCAGCAGTTCGAGCGGGGTGGGAACAGATACGCAGTATTTT. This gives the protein CASSSSGVGTDTQYF.

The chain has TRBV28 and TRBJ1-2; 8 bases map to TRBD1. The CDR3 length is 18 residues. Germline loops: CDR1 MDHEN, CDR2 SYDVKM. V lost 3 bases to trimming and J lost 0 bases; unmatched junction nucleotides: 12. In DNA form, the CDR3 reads TGTGCCAGCAGTTTCCCCCTTACCTTGGACAGGGCTAACTATGGCTACACCTTC. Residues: CASSFPLTLDRANYGYTF.

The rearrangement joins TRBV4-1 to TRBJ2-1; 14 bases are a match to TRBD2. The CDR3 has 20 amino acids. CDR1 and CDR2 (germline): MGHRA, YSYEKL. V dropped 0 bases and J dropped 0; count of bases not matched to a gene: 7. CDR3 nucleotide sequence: TGCGCCAGCAGCCAAGATGTCAGACTAGCGGGAGGGCACTCCTACAATGAGCAGTTCTTC. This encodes CASSQDVRLAGGHSYNEQFF.

DNA of the CDR3: TGCGCCAGCAGCCCCCAGGCCGGGACAGGGGTCGGAGAGCAGTACTTC. Translated: CASSPQAGTGVGEQYF. This chain links TRBV4-1 with TRBJ2-7, with 10 bases lining up with TRBD1. The CDR3 extends over 16 amino acids. V dropped 4 bases and J dropped 7; count of bases not matched to a gene: 13. Germline V lookup: CDR1 MGHRA, CDR2 YSYEKL.

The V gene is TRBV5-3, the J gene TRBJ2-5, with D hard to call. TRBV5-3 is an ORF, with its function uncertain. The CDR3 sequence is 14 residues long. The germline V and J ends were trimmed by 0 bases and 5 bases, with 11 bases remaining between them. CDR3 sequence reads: CARSLEVLRETQYF. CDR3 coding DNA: TGTGCCAGAAGCTTGGAGGTGTTGAGGGAGACCCAGTACTTC.

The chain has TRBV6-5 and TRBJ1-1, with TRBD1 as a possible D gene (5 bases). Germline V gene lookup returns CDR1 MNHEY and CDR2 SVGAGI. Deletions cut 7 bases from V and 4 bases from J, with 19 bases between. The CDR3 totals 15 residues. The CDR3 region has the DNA TGTGCCAGCAACTATCTACATCAGGGTGTCACTGAAGCTTTCTTT. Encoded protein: CASNYLHQGVTEAFF.

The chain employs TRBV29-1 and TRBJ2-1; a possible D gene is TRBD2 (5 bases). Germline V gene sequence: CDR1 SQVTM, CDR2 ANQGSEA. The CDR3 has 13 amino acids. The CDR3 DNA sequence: TGCAGTGGGAGAACTCTATCCTACAATGAGCAGTTCTTC. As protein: CSGRTLSYNEQFF.

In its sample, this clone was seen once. The CDR3 DNA reads as TGTGCCAGCTCACGGACAGGGGTACACAATGAGCAGTTCTTC. Protein sequence: CASSRTGVHNEQFF. The V call is TRBV18, the J call TRBJ2-1; 9 bases fit TRBD1. CDR1 and CDR2 (germline): KGHSH, LQKENI. V lost 4 bases to trimming and J lost 5 bases; unmatched junction nucleotides: 3. This CDR3 spans 14 amino acids.

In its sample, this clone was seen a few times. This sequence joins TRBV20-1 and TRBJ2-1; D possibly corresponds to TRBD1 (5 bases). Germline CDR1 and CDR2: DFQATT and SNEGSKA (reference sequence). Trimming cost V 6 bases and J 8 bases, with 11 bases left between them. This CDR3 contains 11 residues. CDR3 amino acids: CSAKDRYEQFF. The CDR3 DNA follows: TGCAGTGCCAAAGACAGATATGAGCAGTTCTTC.

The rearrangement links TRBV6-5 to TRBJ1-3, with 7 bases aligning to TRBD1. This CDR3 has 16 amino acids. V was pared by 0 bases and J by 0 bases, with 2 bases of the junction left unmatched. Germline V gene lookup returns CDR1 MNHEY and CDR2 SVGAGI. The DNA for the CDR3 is TGTGCCAGCAGTTACTCCGGGACAGTCTCTGGAAACACCATATATTTT. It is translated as CASSYSGTVSGNTIYF.

CDR3 nucleotides: TGTGCCAGCACCGGACAGGGCAATCAGCCCCAGCATTTT. Translation: CASTGQGNQPQHF. This chain joins TRBV18 and TRBJ1-5; 7 bases line up with TRBD1. After removal of 8 bases from V and 2 bases from J, the junction contained 3 bases not matched to a gene. In germline, CDR1 is KGHSH, CDR2 LQKENI. This CDR3 has 13 residues. Combining the CDR3 with reference TRBV18 and TRBJ1-5 gives the whole variable domain NAGVMQNPRHLVRRRGQEARLRCSPMKGHSHVYWYRQLPEEGLKFMVYLQKENIIDESGMPKERFSAEFPKEGPSILRIQQVVRGDSAAYFCASTGQGNQPQHFGDGTRLSIL.

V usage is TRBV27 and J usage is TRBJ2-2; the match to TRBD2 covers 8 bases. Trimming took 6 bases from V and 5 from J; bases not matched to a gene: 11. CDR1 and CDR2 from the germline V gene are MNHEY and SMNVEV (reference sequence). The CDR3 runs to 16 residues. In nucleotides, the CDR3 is TGTGCCAGCAGCCGGGGGGGCAGGGGCGTGACCGGGGAGCTGTTTTTT. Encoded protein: CASSRGGRGVTGELFF.

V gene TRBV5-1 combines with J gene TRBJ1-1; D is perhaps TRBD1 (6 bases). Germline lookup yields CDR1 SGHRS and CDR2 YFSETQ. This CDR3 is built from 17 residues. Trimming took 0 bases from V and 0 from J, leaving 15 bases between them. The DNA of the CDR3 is TGCGCCAGCAGCTTGGGTGGACAGCGGCTTGTGAACACTGAAGCTTTCTTT. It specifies CASSLGGQRLVNTEAFF.

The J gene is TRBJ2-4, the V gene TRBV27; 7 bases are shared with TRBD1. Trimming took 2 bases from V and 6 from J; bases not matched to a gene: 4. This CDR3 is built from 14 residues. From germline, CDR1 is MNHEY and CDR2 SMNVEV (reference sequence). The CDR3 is CASSLEQGTNIQYF. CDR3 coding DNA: TGTGCCAGCAGTTTAGAACAGGGGACAAACATTCAGTACTTC.

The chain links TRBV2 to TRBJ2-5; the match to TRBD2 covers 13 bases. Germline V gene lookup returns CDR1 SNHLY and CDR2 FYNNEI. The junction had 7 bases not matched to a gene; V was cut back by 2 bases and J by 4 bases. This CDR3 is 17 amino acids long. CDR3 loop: CASSERKGLAGAETQYF. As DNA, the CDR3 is TGTGCCAGCAGTGAACGCAAAGGACTAGCGGGAGCAGAGACCCAGTACTTC.

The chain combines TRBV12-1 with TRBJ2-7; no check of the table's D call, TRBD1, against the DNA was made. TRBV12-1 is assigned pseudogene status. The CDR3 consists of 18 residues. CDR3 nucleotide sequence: TGTGCCAGCAGCTCTACCCCTCCGGACAGGGTCAACACCTACGAGCAGTACTTC. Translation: CASSSTPPDRVNTYEQYF.

For the CDR3, the DNA is TGTGCCAGCAGCTCCGGGACTACTCCCTACGAGCAGTACTTC. Residues: CASSSGTTPYEQYF. This rearrangement joins TRBV7-2 to TRBJ2-7; 7 nucleotides align to TRBD2. This CDR3 contains 14 residues. The ends lost 4 bases at V and 2 bases at J; junction bases unmatched: 5. Germline values: CDR1 SGHTA, CDR2 FQGNSA.